This is a list of T cell receptor beta chains from one sample in a study of cytomegalovirus exposure and HLA in healthy donors. TCRdb's copy holds only in-frame clones and misses some; the assay was immunoSEQ multiplex PCR. The sample carries 250,000 to 400,000 clones, approximately 85% recorded once. The sequenced sample was PBMCs. These receptors all come from a man aged 25 to 40 in good health and CMV-seronegative. Both conserved end residues are part of each CDR3. A D gene is named only where the DNA matches it firmly. A clone size is listed for some rows: how often the clone was seen (once, few, many), or a class if it is expanded.

d_gene	j_gene	v_gene	abundance	CDR3aa	CDR3nt
TRBD1	TRBJ1-1	TRBV6-1	-	CASTRGQLNTEAFF	TGTGCCAGTACCAGGGGGCAGTTGAACACTGAAGCTTTCTTT
-	TRBJ2-7	TRBV4-3	once	CASSPMDMFQYF	TGCGCCAGCAGCCCTATGGACATGTTCCAGTACTTC
-	TRBJ2-5	TRBV5-1	-	CASSLAQGRPETQYF	TGCGCCAGCAGCTTGGCTCAGGGCAGGCCAGAGACCCAGTACTTC
TRBD1	TRBJ1-1	TRBV5-4	-	CASSVSRGFTEAFF	TGTGCCAGCAGCGTATCCAGGGGGTTCACTGAAGCTTTCTTT
TRBD1	TRBJ2-7	TRBV6-6	-	CASSQGVVEQYF	TGTGCCAGCTCCCAGGGGGTTGTCGAGCAGTACTTC
TRBD1	TRBJ1-1	TRBV30	-	CAWSGQVNTEAFF	TGTGCCTGGAGCGGACAGGTGAACACTGAAGCTTTCTTT
TRBD1	TRBJ2-2	TRBV7-2	once	CASRRGQGTGELFF	TGTGCCAGCAGGAGGGGACAGGGTACCGGGGAGCTGTTTTTT
TRBD1	TRBJ1-2	TRBV7-2	-	CASSLVARDRGLGGYTF	TGTGCCAGCAGCTTAGTTGCCAGGGACAGGGGTTTAGGTGGCTACACCTTC
-	TRBJ2-1	TRBV19	-	CASSLVGGSYNEQFF	TGTGCCAGTAGTCTGGTGGGGGGCTCCTACAATGAGCAGTTCTTC
-	TRBJ2-7	TRBV30	-	CAWSDWTTGYEQYF	TGTGCCTGGAGTGACTGGACAACGGGCTACGAGCAGTACTTC
-	TRBJ1-2	TRBV4-1	few	CASSPGWVYGYTF	TGCGCCAGCAGCCCAGGGTGGGTCTATGGCTACACCTTC
TRBD1	TRBJ2-3	TRBV5-1	few	CASSLGLGQGAKDTQYF	TGCGCCAGCAGCTTGGGGCTGGGACAGGGGGCAAAAGATACGCAGTATTTT
-	TRBJ2-7	TRBV5-1	once	CASSLSRGLSYEQYF	TGCGCCAGCAGCTTGTCGCGGGGCCTCTCCTACGAGCAGTACTTC
TRBD2	TRBJ2-1	TRBV18	-	CASGLAGGYNEQFF	TGTGCCAGCGGTCTAGCGGGGGGCTACAATGAGCAGTTCTTC
TRBD1	TRBJ1-1	TRBV6-7	-	CASNLGQEDTEAFF	TGTGCCAGCAATTTGGGACAGGAGGACACTGAAGCTTTCTTT
-	TRBJ1-6	TRBV27	-	CASKLGAYSPLHF	TGTGCCAGCAAGCTGGGGGCATATTCACCCCTCCACTTT
-	TRBJ1-2	TRBV11-2	-	CASSRGWGYGYTF	TGTGCCAGCAGCAGAGGGTGGGGCTATGGCTACACCTTC
-	TRBJ2-7	TRBV21-1	-	CASSKVGGAGRTYEQYF	TGTGCCAGCAGCAAAGTAGGAGGAGCGGGGAGAACCTACGAGCAGTACTTC
TRBD1	TRBJ1-3	TRBV9	-	CASSVEERVAGGSGNTIYF	TGTGCCAGCAGCGTAGAGGAGAGGGTGGCAGGGGGCTCTGGAAACACCATATATTTT
TRBD1	TRBJ2-7	TRBV6-5	-	CASTSTGTGAYEQYF	TGTGCCAGCACCTCAACCGGGACAGGGGCCTACGAGCAGTACTTC
-	TRBJ1-1	TRBV2	-	CASKFESSGEAFF	TGTGCCAGCAAATTCGAGTCTTCGGGTGAAGCTTTCTTT
TRBD1	TRBJ1-1	TRBV5-1	-	CASSRGKQGPEAFF	TGCGCCAGCAGTAGAGGAAAACAGGGGCCTGAAGCTTTCTTT
-	TRBJ2-5	TRBV25-1	-	CASSGYTGRGETQYF	TGTGCCAGCAGTGGTTATACAGGGAGGGGAGAGACCCAGTACTTC
-	TRBJ1-4	TRBV6-5	-	CASSPTGTREKLFF	TGTGCCAGCAGTCCCACCGGGACAAGGGAAAAACTGTTTTTT
-	TRBJ2-5	TRBV9	-	CASSVAEGQETQYF	TGTGCCAGCAGCGTAGCGGAGGGTCAAGAGACCCAGTACTTC
-	TRBJ1-1	TRBV18	-	CASSPSRGTGTEAFF	TGTGCCAGCTCACCCTCCAGGGGAACCGGCACTGAAGCTTTCTTT
-	TRBJ1-3	TRBV11-2	-	CASSFVLSGNTIYF	TGTGCCAGCAGCTTCGTCCTCTCTGGAAACACCATATATTTT
-	TRBJ2-7	TRBV6-5	-	CASSMDRPSYEQYF	TGTGCCAGCAGTATGGACAGACCTTCCTACGAGCAGTACTTC
TRBD1	TRBJ1-1	TRBV16	-	CASSPLGQGGAEAFF	TGTGCCAGCAGCCCTCTTGGACAGGGAGGCGCTGAAGCTTTCTTT
-	TRBJ1-1	TRBV27	-	CASRIQGRTEAFF	TGTGCCAGCAGGATACAGGGCCGGACTGAAGCTTTCTTT
-	TRBJ2-1	TRBV12-5	once	CASGFPAGSEGYYNEQFF	TGTGCTAGTGGTTTCCCGGCGGGGAGTGAGGGCTACTACAATGAGCAGTTCTTC
-	TRBJ1-1	TRBV5-4	-	CASSLARQGSGTEAFF	TGTGCCAGCAGCTTGGCCCGGCAGGGTTCGGGCACTGAAGCTTTCTTT
-	TRBJ2-3	TRBV7-2	-	CASSRSGNTDTQYF	TGTGCCAGCAGCCGAAGCGGAAACACAGATACGCAGTATTTT
TRBD1	TRBJ1-5	TRBV19	once	CASSITHDRGSNQPQHF	TGTGCCAGTAGTATCACCCATGACAGGGGGAGTAATCAGCCCCAGCATTTT
-	TRBJ1-2	TRBV7-9	-	CASSKTGGAGYTF	TGTGCCAGCAGTAAGACCGGGGGGGCTGGCTACACCTTC
TRBD2	TRBJ2-5	TRBV5-4	-	CASSFPGGQETQYF	TGTGCCAGCAGCTTTCCGGGGGGCCAAGAGACCCAGTACTTC
-	TRBJ2-2	TRBV4-1	-	CASSQRPVQGNTGELFF	TGCGCCAGCAGCCAAAGGCCAGTACAGGGTAACACCGGGGAGCTGTTTTTT
TRBD1	TRBJ1-1	TRBV15	-	CATRPGTGGGTEAFF	TGTGCCACCCGTCCCGGGACAGGGGGAGGCACTGAAGCTTTCTTT
-	TRBJ1-6	TRBV19	-	CASSIGPGYNSPLHF	TGTGCCAGTAGTATAGGTCCAGGATATAATTCACCCCTCCACTTT
TRBD1	TRBJ2-7	TRBV5-4	once	CASSPDRGWEQYF	TGTGCCAGCAGCCCTGACAGGGGGTGGGAGCAGTACTTC
-	TRBJ1-1	TRBV30	-	CAWSVRGPPEAFF	TGTGCCTGGAGTGTGAGAGGCCCCCCTGAAGCTTTCTTT
TRBD2	TRBJ2-1	TRBV2	-	CASTKGLAGGLSSYNEQFF	TGTGCCAGCACCAAAGGACTAGCGGGGGGCCTAAGCTCCTACAATGAGCAGTTCTTC
-	TRBJ2-3	TRBV10-3	-	CASSGRGTDTQYF	TGTGCCTCTAGTGGGCGGGGCACAGATACGCAGTATTTT
-	TRBJ1-4	TRBV4-1	-	CASSQPSLRSEKLFF	TGCGCCAGCAGCCAACCAAGCCTTAGGAGTGAAAAACTGTTTTTT
-	TRBJ2-3	TRBV11-3	-	CASSLGADTQYF	TGTGCCAGCAGCTTAGGAGCGGATACGCAGTATTTT
-	TRBJ2-5	TRBV7-2	-	CASSFTGSSGAQYF	TGTGCCAGCAGCTTTACAGGCTCATCGGGGGCCCAGTACTTC
TRBD2	TRBJ2-5	TRBV5-1	few	CARGQGLAALQETQYF	TGCGCCAGGGGGCAGGGACTAGCGGCGCTTCAAGAGACCCAGTACTTC
-	TRBJ1-1	TRBV6-5	-	CASSQAQSTEAFF	TGTGCCAGCAGCCAAGCGCAGAGCACTGAAGCTTTCTTT
TRBD1	TRBJ1-5	TRBV5-1	-	CASSLGGGGRQPQHF	TGCGCCAGCAGCTTGGGAGGGGGCGGAAGGCAGCCCCAGCATTTT
-	TRBJ1-1	TRBV4-3	-	CASSQDTKRENTEAFF	TGCGCCAGCAGCCAAGATACGAAGAGAGAGAACACTGAAGCTTTCTTT
-	TRBJ1-2	TRBV5-1	few	CASSPTSGPAYGYTF	TGCGCCAGCAGCCCTACGAGTGGGCCGGCCTATGGCTACACCTTC
TRBD2	TRBJ2-3	TRBV6-5	-	CASRRTSGGAGTQYF	TGTGCCAGCAGACGGACTAGCGGGGGGGCTGGTACGCAGTATTTT
TRBD1	TRBJ2-7	TRBV2	-	CASSLRDRVSYEQYF	TGTGCCAGCAGTCTCCGGGACAGGGTCTCCTACGAGCAGTACTTC
TRBD2	TRBJ2-5	TRBV2	-	CASRPLAGGGVRQETQYF	TGTGCCAGCAGGCCACTAGCGGGGGGGGGAGTCCGCCAAGAGACCCAGTACTTC
-	TRBJ2-7	TRBV6-5	-	CASSARGYEQYF	TGTGCCAGCAGCGCACGGGGATACGAGCAGTACTTC
-	TRBJ1-2	TRBV10-3	-	CATALGVNPRGVYGYTF	TGTGCCACCGCCCTCGGGGTGAATCCAAGAGGCGTCTATGGCTACACCTTC
TRBD1	TRBJ1-5	TRBV10-3	-	CAISAGTGSQPQHF	TGTGCCATCAGTGCCGGGACAGGGAGCCAGCCCCAGCATTTT